Each of the 15 T cell receptor beta chains below was sequenced from the same sample in a study of T cells in Graves' hyperthyroidism and ophthalmopathy. What was amplified from RNA transcripts were TCR beta CDR3 regions. First-round RT-PCR targeting the TCR CDR3 was performed with the HTBI primer set. In TCRdb, the multiplex PCR reads were re-called with MiXCR into one record per CDR3 protein. The sample yields more than 600,000 distinct CDR3 sequences, around 17% seen once. The sequencing sample was made of blood. The receptors derive from a man aged 18 to 29 with Graves' hyperthyroidism.

In this sample, this clonotype turned up a few times. This rearrangement joins TRBV7-2 to TRBJ2-1; 9 bases match TRBD1. With V trimmed by 8 bases and J by 8 bases, 7 bases remained unmatched. This CDR3 contains 13 residues. Germline CDR1 is SGHTA and CDR2 is FQGNSA. CDR3 residues: CASPQDRGDEQFF. The CDR3 region has the DNA TGTGCCAGCCCCCAAGACAGGGGGGATGAGCAGTTCTTC.

Many counts were recorded for this clonotype. V usage is TRBV9 and J usage is TRBJ2-3; 8 bases are a match to TRBD1. The CDR3 totals 14 residues. CDR1 is SGDLS, CDR2 YYNGEE, per germline. V lost 5 bases, J lost 3 bases, and 5 bases stayed unmatched. DNA for the CDR3: TGTGCCAGCAGTCCCCGGACAGGGACAGATACGCAGTATTTT. It specifies CASSPRTGTDTQYF.

The chain employs TRBV20-1 and TRBJ2-7, with a tentative D call TRBD1 (5 bases). Germline V gene sequence: CDR1 DFQATT, CDR2 SNEGSKA (reference sequence). The CDR3 has 13 amino acids. V lost 7 bases and J 5 bases, leaving 18 bases between the germline ends. CDR3 in amino acids: CSVKDTSSHEQYF. For the CDR3, the DNA is TGCAGTGTCAAGGACACCAGCAGCCACGAGCAGTACTTC.

The rearrangement uses TRBV4-2 and TRBJ2-7; D gene unclear. The germline V gene has CDR1 LGHNA and CDR2 YNFKEQ. Trimming pared 6 bases from V and 3 bases from J, leaving 18 bases between. The CDR3 is 15 residues long. The CDR3 sequence is CASSHVIGQNYEQYF. The CDR3 DNA is TGTGCCAGCAGTCACGTAATTGGGCAGAACTACGAGCAGTACTTC.

In this sample, this clonotype turned up a few times. The chain carries TRBV20-1 and TRBJ2-1, with 14 positions matching TRBD2. Germline V gene data show CDR1 as DFQATT and CDR2 as SNEGSKA (reference sequence). V dropped 5 bases and J dropped 8; count of bases not matched to a gene: 17. The CDR3 loop spans 18 amino acids. The CDR3 region has the DNA TGCAGTGCTTCAACCGGGACTAGCGGGAGACGCGGGCTGGATGAGCAGTTCTTC. Its translation: CSASTGTSGRRGLDEQFF.

This clonotype turned up a few times. The rearrangement uses TRBV28 and TRBJ2-3; no definite D call. V lost 7 bases and J 3 bases, leaving 8 bases between the germline ends. Germline lookup yields CDR1 MDHEN and CDR2 SYDVKM. There are 12 residues in the CDR3. The CDR3 sequence: CASNGRTDTQYF. CDR3 nucleotide sequence: TGTGCCAGCAACGGGCGGACAGATACGCAGTATTTT.

The V gene is TRBV14, the J gene TRBJ1-3; a possible D gene is TRBD1 (5 bases). The V end lost 4 bases, the J end lost 8 bases, and 12 bases lay between the germline ends. Germline values: CDR1 SGHDN, CDR2 FVKESK. The CDR3 loop spans 13 amino acids. The CDR3 nucleotides read TGTGCCAGCAGCCTCTTTGGGGCGGACACCATATATTTT. Translating gives CASSLFGADTIYF.

This clonotype occurred a few times. The V and J genes are TRBV28 and TRBJ2-4; D possibly corresponds to TRBD2 (5 bases). The CDR3 contains 16 residues. V lost 6 bases and J lost 0, with 15 bases in between. The V gene's germline CDR1 is MDHEN and CDR2 SYDVKM. CDR3 coding DNA: TGTGCCAGCAGCCCTCCCGGACTCTTAGCCAAAAACATTCAGTACTTC. It is translated as CASSPPGLLAKNIQYF.

This clonotype has more than one count but fewer than ten. The J gene is TRBJ1-5, the V gene TRBV6-2 or TRBV6-3; D is ambiguous. CDR3 length: 14 residues. V lost 6 bases and J lost 1, with 10 bases in between. The germline CDR1 and CDR2 sequences are MNHEY and SVGEGT. The CDR3 nucleotides read TGTGCCAGCAGGTCTCAGCTGAGCAATCAGCCCCAGCATTTT. The encoded protein is CASRSQLSNQPQHF.

The V gene is TRBV29-1, the J gene TRBJ2-1, with 8 bases aligning to TRBD1. With 2 bases clipped from V and 0 bases from J, the junction kept 6 bases outside the gene matches. The CDR3 loop spans 16 amino acids. Germline CDR1 SQVTM, CDR2 ANQGSEA. The DNA of the CDR3 is TGCAGCGTTGAAATAGGACAGGGAAGCTCCTACAATGAGCAGTTCTTC. This codes for CSVEIGQGSSYNEQFF.

V and J are TRBV7-2 and TRBJ2-7; TRBD2 might be the D (5 bases). With 7 bases removed from V and 2 bases from J, the gap between germline ends came to 18 bases. The germline V gene has CDR1 SGHTA and CDR2 FQGNSA. The CDR3 runs to 15 residues. The CDR3 nucleotides read TGTGCCAGCAAGGGCGCGCGGGCTAAACCCTACGAGCAGTACTTC. Protein: CASKGARAKPYEQYF.

This clonotype appeared many times. The chain is built from TRBV7-9 and TRBJ2-5; 7 bases fit TRBD2. The junction had 9 bases not matched to a gene; V was cut back by 1 base and J by 4 bases. The CDR3 extends over 16 amino acids. Germline CDR1 reads SEHNR; CDR2 reads FQNEAQ (reference sequence). The CDR3 bases are TGTGCCAGCAGCTTAGGGCCGCGGGAGCTTGTAGAGACCCAGTACTTC. Its translation is CASSLGPRELVETQYF. Supplemented by reference TRBV7-9 and TRBJ2-5, the full variable domain reads DTGVSQNPRHKITKRGQNVTFRCDPISEHNRLYWYRQTLGQGPEFLTYFQNEAQLEKSRLLSDRFSAERPKGSFSTLEIQRTEQGDSAMYLCASSLGPRELVETQYFGPGTRLLVL.

This sequence joins TRBV7-2 and TRBJ2-3, with D possibly being TRBD1 or TRBD2 (5 bases each). The CDR3 length is 12 residues. Germline CDR1 SGHTA, CDR2 FQGNSA. V was shortened by 7 bases and J by 9 bases, with 14 bases between the two germline ends. The CDR3 reads CASTRIGTTQYF. The CDR3 DNA is TGTGCCAGCACCAGAATCGGGACCACGCAGTATTTT.

This clonotype was seen a handful of times. The chain carries TRBV27 and TRBJ2-2; possible D gene TRBD2, 6 bases. This CDR3 spans 14 amino acids. The V and J ends lost 6 bases and 4 bases respectively, with 12 bases between them. The germline gives CDR1 MNHEY, CDR2 SMNVEV (reference sequence). CDR3: CASRGGVATGELFF. In nucleotides, the CDR3 is TGTGCCAGCAGGGGGGGAGTAGCCACCGGGGAGCTGTTTTTT.

A few counts support this clonotype. The genes are TRBV14 and TRBJ1-2; TRBD1 aligns across 9 bases. The CDR3 has 18 amino acids. CDR1 and CDR2 (germline): SGHDN, FVKESK. Trimming at V came to 6 bases and at J to 4 bases, leaving 18 bases not matched to a gene. The CDR3 DNA follows: TGTGCCAGCAGTCGAACCGGGACAGGGTACGATTCGGGCTATGGCTACACCTTC. Translation: CASSRTGTGYDSGYGYTF.